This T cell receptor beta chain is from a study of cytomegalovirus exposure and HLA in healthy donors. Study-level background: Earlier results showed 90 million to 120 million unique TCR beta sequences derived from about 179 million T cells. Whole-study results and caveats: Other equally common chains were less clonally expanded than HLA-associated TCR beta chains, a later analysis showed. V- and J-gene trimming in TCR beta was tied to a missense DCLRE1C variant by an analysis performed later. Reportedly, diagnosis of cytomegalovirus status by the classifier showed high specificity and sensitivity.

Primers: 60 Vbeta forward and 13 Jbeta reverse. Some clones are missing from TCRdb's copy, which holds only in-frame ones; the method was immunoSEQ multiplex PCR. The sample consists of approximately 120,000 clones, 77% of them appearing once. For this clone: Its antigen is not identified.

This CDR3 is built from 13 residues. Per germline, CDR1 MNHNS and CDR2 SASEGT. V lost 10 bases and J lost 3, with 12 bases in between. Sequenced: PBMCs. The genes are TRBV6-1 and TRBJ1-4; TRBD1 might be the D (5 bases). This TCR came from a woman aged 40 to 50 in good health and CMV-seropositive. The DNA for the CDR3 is TGTGCCACTGCACAGGTTCCTAATGAAAAACTGTTTTTT. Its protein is CATAQVPNEKLFF.